One and the same sample provided the 30 T cell receptor beta chains below, sequenced in a study of read filtering for tumor transcriptome and immune sequencing. The library was built from 400 ng RNA with molecular barcoded adaptors for alpha/delta and beta/gamma chains. TCRdb used MiXCR to reprocess the reads, holding one entry per CDR3 protein. Here the sample spans tens of thousands of distinct CDR3 sequences, around a fifth being singletons. Sequencing was performed on a population of CD138-negative cells sorted from bone marrow. Every receptor here comes from a donor at least 40 years old with multiple myeloma.

The chain links TRBV20-1 to TRBJ2-2; 12 positions match TRBD2. V shed 5 bases and J 4 bases; nucleotides not matched to a gene: 5. The CDR3 loop spans 15 amino acids. The germline V gene has CDR1 DFQATT and CDR2 SNEGSKA (reference sequence). CDR3 protein: CSASTSGRGTGELFF. The CDR3 nucleotides read TGCAGTGCTTCGACTAGCGGGAGAGGCACCGGGGAGCTGTTTTTT.

Regarding this clonotype: Here the CDR3 omits its conserved ending phenylalanine or tryptophan, so a read error is the likely source. The V call is TRBV5-1, the J call TRBJ2-3; D is possibly TRBD1 (5 bases). CDR1 is SGHRS and CDR2 is YFSETQ in the germline V gene. The CDR3 covers 15 residues. The CDR3, as DNA: TGCGCCAGCGGCTTGGACACGGCTAGCACAGATACGCAGTATTAT. Residues: CASGLDTASTDTQYY.

This clonotype was seen repeatedly, ten times or more. The rearrangement uses TRBV5-5 and TRBJ2-2, with D possibly matching TRBD1 (5 bases). Trimming removed 0 bases from V and 1 base from J, with 7 bases in between. Germline V CDR1 and CDR2: SGHKS, YYEKEE (reference sequence). The CDR3 length is 15 residues. CDR3 residues: CASSLGGQNTGELFF. The CDR3 DNA reads as TGTGCCAGCAGCTTGGGAGGACAGAACACCGGGGAGCTGTTTTTT.

Comment on this clonotype: Possible read error: a much larger clone is one base away. This chain links TRBV28 with TRBJ2-1; D may match TRBD1 or TRBD2 (5 bases each). Trimming left V 7 bases short and J 10 bases short, with 17 bases between. The CDR3 sequence is 13 residues long. The germline V gene has CDR1 MDHEN and CDR2 SYDVKM. In DNA, the CDR3 is TGTGCCAGCATCCTGTCGGGGCCCCCCGAGCAGTTCTTC. Its protein is CASILSGPPEQFF.

This clonotype was detected many times. The rearrangement joins TRBV27 to TRBJ1-5; no clear D. V lost 5 bases, J lost 6 bases, and 14 bases lay in between. The length of the CDR3 is 14 residues. The germline V gene has CDR1 MNHEY and CDR2 SMNVEV (reference sequence). Written as DNA, the CDR3 is TGTGCCAGCAGTCCCGACGGTCGGGTTCAGCCCCAGCATTTT. Translated: CASSPDGRVQPQHF.

This clonotype was seen ten or more times. The chain recombines TRBV7-9 with TRBJ1-5; the D is unclear. Germline lookup yields CDR1 SEHNR and CDR2 FQNEAQ (reference sequence). The CDR3 runs to 16 residues. V was shortened by 1 base and J by 0 bases, with 10 bases between the two germline ends. The DNA of the CDR3 is TGTGCCAGCAGCTTAGGGATCGGAAATAGCAATCAGCCCCAGCATTTT. It is translated as CASSLGIGNSNQPQHF.

The chain links TRBV28 to TRBJ1-6; 7 nucleotides line up with TRBD1. CDR3 length equals 15 residues. The junction had 8 bases not matched to a gene; V was cut back by 5 bases and J by 7 bases. CDR1 is MDHEN, CDR2 SYDVKM, per germline. In DNA form, the CDR3 reads TGTGCCAGCAGTCAAATCAAACAGGGGAATTCACCCCTCCACTTT. Its translation: CASSQIKQGNSPLHF. The whole variable domain, filled in from reference TRBV28 and TRBJ1-6, reads DVKVTQSSRYLVKRTGEKVFLECVQDMDHENMFWYRQDPGLGLRLIYFSYDVKMKEKGDIPEGYSVSREKKERFSLILESASTNQTSMYLCASSQIKQGNSPLHFGNGTRLTVT.

This clonotype has at least ten counts. The genes are TRBV25-1 and TRBJ2-1; no clear D gene. Germline V gene lookup returns CDR1 MGHDK and CDR2 SYGVNS. Trimming removed 1 base at V and 0 bases at J, with 10 bases between. CDR3 length equals 16 residues. The CDR3 is CASSESGTASYNEQFF. As DNA, the CDR3 is TGTGCCAGCAGTGAATCTGGAACAGCCTCCTACAATGAGCAGTTCTTC.

This clonotype was counted ten times or more. The chain couples TRBV28 to TRBJ2-3; D possibly uses TRBD1 or TRBD2 (5 bases each). The germline V gene encodes CDR1 MDHEN and CDR2 SYDVKM. The CDR3 has 13 residues. V shed 9 bases and J shed 1 base, with 11 bases lying between them. CDR3 coding DNA: TGTGCCAGTGGGACGATCCGCACAGATACGCAGTATTTT. Amino acids: CASGTIRTDTQYF.

This clonotype was counted ten times or more. The gene calls are TRBV4-1 and TRBJ2-1, with TRBD2 identical over 7 bases. CDR1 and CDR2 from the germline V gene are MGHRA and YSYEKL. The CDR3 totals 12 residues. J lost 6 bases, V lost 6 bases, and 2 bases had no gene match. The CDR3 nucleotides are TGCGCCAGCAGGTCGGGAGGCAATGAGCAGTTCTTC. Protein sequence: CASRSGGNEQFF.

This clonotype was seen more than once but under ten times. A read error may explain this, as a much larger clone is one base away. The J gene is TRBJ1-1, the V gene TRBV18; possible D gene TRBD1, 5 bases. The CDR3 totals 13 residues. CDR1 is KGHSH, CDR2 LQKENI, per germline. V dropped 8 bases and J dropped 3 bases, with 13 bases sitting between them. In DNA, the CDR3 is TGTGCCAGCGGGGACGGGTCAGACACTGAAGCTTTCTTT. Encoded protein: CASGDGSDTEAFF.

This sequence joins TRBV3-1 and TRBJ1-2, with TRBD1 identical over 8 bases. In germline, CDR1 is LGHDT, CDR2 YNNKEL (reference sequence). This CDR3 is built from 14 residues. V lost 4 bases to trimming and J lost 4 bases; unmatched junction nucleotides: 5. The CDR3 region is CASSRTGSSYGYTF. DNA of the CDR3: TGTGCCAGCAGCCGGACAGGGAGTAGCTATGGCTACACCTTC.

There are many counts of this clonotype. V is TRBV4-1 and J is TRBJ2-7; D uncertain. The ends were cut back, 0 bases at V and 2 bases at J, with 8 bases in the middle. The CDR3 extends over 14 amino acids. CDR1 and CDR2 from the germline V gene are MGHRA and YSYEKL. The CDR3 DNA reads as TGCGCCAGCAGCCAAGATAAGGCGACCTACGAGCAGTACTTC. It specifies CASSQDKATYEQYF.

The chain uses TRBV7-9 and TRBJ2-5, with a possible D match to TRBD1 (5 bases). The CDR3 runs 14 residues. With 5 bases removed from V and 13 bases from J, the gap between germline ends came to 23 bases. Germline assignment: CDR1 SEHNR and CDR2 FQNEAQ (reference sequence). CDR3 DNA: TGTGCCAGCAGCCCTGGGGCAGTAGAGAGAGGACCGTACTTC. It translates to CASSPGAVERGPYF.

Many counts were recorded for this clonotype. The V call is TRBV6-5, the J call TRBJ1-1; 8 bases are a match to TRBD1. The length of the CDR3 is 15 residues. Germline CDR1 MNHEY, CDR2 SVGAGI. Trimming at V came to 8 bases and at J to 1 base, leaving 9 bases not matched to a gene. The CDR3 here is CASRDQGQGNTEAFF. In DNA, the CDR3 is TGTGCCAGCCGAGATCAAGGACAGGGGAACACTGAAGCTTTCTTT.

This clonotype occurred many times. This chain joins TRBV12-3 or TRBV12-4 and TRBJ1-5, with 7 nucleotides matching TRBD1. This CDR3 has 15 residues. The junction had 8 bases not matched to a gene; V was cut back by 6 bases and J by 3 bases. The CDR3 is CASSLLTGPNQPQHF. As DNA, the CDR3 is TGTGCCAGCAGCTTATTGACAGGGCCCAATCAGCCCCAGCATTTT.

V and J are TRBV5-1 and TRBJ2-1; 8 nucleotides agree with TRBD2. V lost 3 bases, J lost 3 bases, and 5 bases stayed unmatched. Germline CDR1 and CDR2: SGHRS and YFSETQ. The CDR3 spans 15 residues. The CDR3 nucleotides are TGCGCCAGCAGCTCTTACGCGGGGGGCTACAATGAGCAGTTCTTC. Translation: CASSSYAGGYNEQFF.

A remark on this clonotype: Possible read error: a much larger clone is one base away. The chain joins TRBV5-4 to TRBJ1-1; D gene uncertain. Germline CDR1 and CDR2: SGHNT and YYREEE (reference sequence). Between the trimmed V and J ends, which lost 4 bases and 3 bases, there was a span of 13 bases. The CDR3 extends over 14 amino acids. Written as DNA, the CDR3 is TGTGCCAGCAGCAGTAAAAGCATGGACACTGAAGCTTTCTTT. Amino acid sequence: CASSSKSMDTEAFF.

This clonotype occurred a few times. The chain uses TRBV5-1 and TRBJ2-3; D gene uncertain. This CDR3 contains 8 residues. Per germline, CDR1 SGHRS and CDR2 YFSETQ. V lost 4 bases to trimming and J lost 13 bases, with 4 bases between them. This CDR3 reads CASSLKYF. As DNA, the CDR3 is TGCGCCAGCAGCCTAAAGTATTTT.

This clonotype turned up a few times. This may arise from a read error, as a much more abundant clone is one base away. The rearrangement links TRBV24-1 to TRBJ2-1; either TRBD1 or TRBD2 may supply D (5 bases each). Germline values: CDR1 KGHDR, CDR2 SFDVKD. The CDR3 consists of 15 residues. Trimming removed 3 bases at V and 8 bases at J, with 16 bases between. The chain's CDR3 is CATSDASDLGDEQFF. As DNA, the CDR3 is TGTGCCACCAGTGATGCGAGCGATTTGGGGGATGAGCAGTTCTTC.

This clonotype appeared many times. The rearrangement uses TRBV24-1 and TRBJ2-1, with 14 bases fitting TRBD2. J gave up 8 bases and V 4 bases, and 6 bases lay outside the gene matches. Germline-derived CDR1 and CDR2 are KGHDR and SFDVKD. The CDR3 extends over 16 amino acids. The CDR3 protein is CATSDPGLAGDYEQFF. As DNA, the CDR3 is TGTGCCACCAGTGACCCGGGACTAGCGGGAGACTATGAGCAGTTCTTC.

Regarding this clonotype: Its ends do not fully match the called genes, so a read error is possible. The rearrangement joins TRBV5-1 to TRBJ2-5; TRBD2 matches 11 bases. CDR1 is SGHRS and CDR2 is YFSETQ in the germline V gene. This CDR3 comprises 15 residues. CDR3 DNA: TGTGCCACCCGTAGCGGGGGGGCCCCACAAGAGACCCAGTACTTC. Translating gives CATRSGGAPQETQYF. The full variable domain, in which reference TRBV5-1 and TRBJ2-5 provide the parts outside the CDR3, is KAGVTQTPRYLIKTRGQQVTLSCSPISGHRSVSWYQQTPGQGLQFLFEYFSETQRNKGNFPGRFSGRQFSNSRSEMNVSTLELGDSALYLCATRSGGAPQETQYFGPGTRLLVL.

Ten or more counts support this clonotype. The germline gene is not matched at one end of the junction; a read error may be the cause. The gene calls are TRBV28 and TRBJ2-1; D remains ambiguous. Germline-derived CDR1 and CDR2 are MDHEN and SYDVKM. The CDR3 is 11 residues long. CDR3 in amino acids: CASSFYYEQFF. Written as DNA, the CDR3 is TGTGCCAGCAGTTTCTACTATGAGCAGTTCTTC. Looking up the rest from reference TRBV28 and TRBJ2-1 gives the full variable domain: DVKVTQSSRYLVKRTGEKVFLECVQDMDHENMFWYRQDPGLGLRLIYFSYDVKMKEKGDIPEGYSVSREKKERFSLILESASTNQTSMYLCASSFYYEQFFGPGTRLTVL.

This chain connects TRBV7-9 to TRBJ1-4; maybe TRBD1 (6 bases). Germline CDR1 reads SEHNR; CDR2 reads FQNEAQ (reference sequence). The V end lost 5 bases, the J end lost 8 bases, and 12 bases lay between the germline ends. This CDR3 region has 13 residues. The CDR3 here is CASSPGAGEKLFF. As DNA, the CDR3 is TGTGCCAGCAGCCCAGGGGCTGGGGAAAAACTGTTTTTT.

The sample holds a few counts of this clonotype. The chain links TRBV6-6 to TRBJ2-5, with 8 bases fitting TRBD2. The CDR3 loop spans 14 amino acids. In germline, CDR1 is MNHNY, CDR2 SVGAGI (reference sequence). The V gene end was trimmed by 6 bases and the J gene end by 3 bases; junction bases not matched to a gene: 6. The CDR3 loop reads CASRGTSSEETQYF. DNA for the CDR3: TGTGCCAGCAGGGGGACTAGTTCGGAAGAGACCCAGTACTTC.

Many counts were recorded for this clonotype. This chain joins TRBV6-5 and TRBJ1-1, with D unclear. CDR3 size: 13 residues. V lost 5 bases and J lost 4, with 11 bases in between. Germline-derived CDR1 and CDR2 are MNHEY and SVGAGI. In nucleotides, the CDR3 is TGTGCCAGCAGTCGCCGGAGAAGCACTGAAGCTTTCTTT. As protein: CASSRRRSTEAFF.

Turning to this clonotype: A read error may explain this, as a much larger clone is one base away. The chain couples TRBV28 to TRBJ2-3, with a weak D call TRBD2 (7 bases). Deletions cut 7 bases from V and 2 bases from J, with 16 bases between. CDR3 length: 15 amino acids. Germline V lookup: CDR1 MDHEN, CDR2 SYDVKM. The CDR3 sequence is CASKGGGLNTDTQYF. Here the CDR3 DNA reads TGTGCCAGCAAGGGCGGGGGCCTTAACACAGATACGCAGTATTTT.

This clonotype was seen more than once but under ten times. V usage is TRBV18 and J usage is TRBJ2-1; D is unresolved. This CDR3 spans 16 amino acids. CDR1 is KGHSH, CDR2 LQKENI, per germline. Trimming removed 0 bases from V and 0 bases from J, with 9 bases in between. The CDR3: CASSPPVRSSYNEQFF. The DNA of the CDR3 is TGTGCCAGCTCACCACCTGTCCGGAGCTCCTACAATGAGCAGTTCTTC.

The J gene is TRBJ1-1, the V gene TRBV28; D is possibly TRBD1 (5 bases). Germline lookup yields CDR1 MDHEN and CDR2 SYDVKM. There are 15 residues in the CDR3. Trimming removed 0 bases at V and 5 bases at J, with 13 bases between. CDR3 in amino acids: CASSLWGLRGTEAFF. CDR3 nucleotide sequence: TGTGCCAGCAGTTTATGGGGACTGAGAGGTACTGAAGCTTTCTTT.

About this clonotype: A far larger clone lies a single base away; this is likely a read error. This sequence joins TRBV6-5 and TRBJ2-7, with D tentatively TRBD1 (6 bases). Germline values: CDR1 MNHEY, CDR2 SVGAGI. CDR3 length: 16 residues. V was shortened by 0 bases and J by 7 bases, with 19 bases between the two germline ends. The CDR3 loop is CASSYSIQGYGNEQYF. Written as DNA, the CDR3 is TGTGCCAGCAGTTACTCGATACAGGGATATGGGAATGAGCAGTACTTC.